This T cell receptor (beta chain) was recorded in a study of cytomegalovirus exposure and HLA in healthy donors. General observations from the study: Reported results showed that the classifier diagnosed cytomegalovirus status with high specificity and sensitivity.

With regard to this clone: Its antigen is still unknown.

The primer mix had 60 Vbeta and 13 Jbeta primers. In the original workflow: Later work found approximately 80 million unique TCR beta chains, with about 10 million shared. TCRdb's copy holds only in-frame clones and misses some; the assay was immunoSEQ multiplex PCR. V and J calls and clone size are as listed in that table; D and trimming were resolved from the DNA. The data show roughly 100,000 clones, with roughly 83% seen just once and 2.5% to 3% held by the top ten. CDR1 is MGHRA and CDR2 is YSYEKL in the germline V gene. V lost 0 bases to trimming and J lost 4 bases; unmatched junction nucleotides: 21. There are 21 residues in the CDR3.

The V call is TRBV4-1, the J call TRBJ2-1, with TRBD2 matching 7 bases. Sequencing input: PBMCs. The receptor's source is a man aged 35 to 55 in good health and CMV-seronegative. The CDR3 region has the DNA TGCGCCAGCAGCCAAGATACGTCGGCTAGCGGACTCGTATACCTATACAATGAGCAGTTCTTC. Translating it yields CASSQDTSASGLVYLYNEQFF.